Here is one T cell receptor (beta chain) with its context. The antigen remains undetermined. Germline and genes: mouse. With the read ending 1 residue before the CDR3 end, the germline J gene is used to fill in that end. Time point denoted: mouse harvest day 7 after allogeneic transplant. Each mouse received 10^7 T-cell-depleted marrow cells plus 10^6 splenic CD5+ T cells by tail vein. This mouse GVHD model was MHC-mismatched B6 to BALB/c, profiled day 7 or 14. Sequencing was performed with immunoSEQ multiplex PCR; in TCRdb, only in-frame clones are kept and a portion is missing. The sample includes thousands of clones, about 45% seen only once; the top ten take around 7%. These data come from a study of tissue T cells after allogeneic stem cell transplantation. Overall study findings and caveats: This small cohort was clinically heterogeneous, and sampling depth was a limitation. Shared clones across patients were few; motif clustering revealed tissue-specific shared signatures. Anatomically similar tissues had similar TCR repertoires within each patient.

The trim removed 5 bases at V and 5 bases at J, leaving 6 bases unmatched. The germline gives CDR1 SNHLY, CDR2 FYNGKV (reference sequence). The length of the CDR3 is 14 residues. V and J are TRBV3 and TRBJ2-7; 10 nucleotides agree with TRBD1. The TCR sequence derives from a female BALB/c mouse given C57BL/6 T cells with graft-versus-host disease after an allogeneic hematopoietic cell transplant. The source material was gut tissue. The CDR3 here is CASSPRQGADEQYF. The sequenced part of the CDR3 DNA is TGTGCCAGCAGCCCTCGACAGGGGGCGGATGAACAGTAC.